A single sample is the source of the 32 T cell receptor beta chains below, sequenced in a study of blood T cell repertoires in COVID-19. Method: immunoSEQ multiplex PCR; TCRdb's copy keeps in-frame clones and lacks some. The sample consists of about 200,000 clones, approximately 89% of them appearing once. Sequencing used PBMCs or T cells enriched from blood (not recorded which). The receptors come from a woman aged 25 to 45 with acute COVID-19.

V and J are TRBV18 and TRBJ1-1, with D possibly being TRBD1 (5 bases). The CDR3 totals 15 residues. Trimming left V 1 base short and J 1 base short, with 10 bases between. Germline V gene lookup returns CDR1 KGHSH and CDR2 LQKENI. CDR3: CASSPLTQGNTEAFF. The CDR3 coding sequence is TGTGCCAGCTCACCACTTACGCAGGGGAACACTGAAGCTTTCTTT.

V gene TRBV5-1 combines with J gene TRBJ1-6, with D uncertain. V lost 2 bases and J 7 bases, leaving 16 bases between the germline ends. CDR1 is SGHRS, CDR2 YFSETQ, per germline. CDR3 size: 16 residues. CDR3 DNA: TGCGCCAGCAGCTTCGAGCCTTCGCCTGCGAATTCACCCCTCCACTTT. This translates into CASSFEPSPANSPLHF.

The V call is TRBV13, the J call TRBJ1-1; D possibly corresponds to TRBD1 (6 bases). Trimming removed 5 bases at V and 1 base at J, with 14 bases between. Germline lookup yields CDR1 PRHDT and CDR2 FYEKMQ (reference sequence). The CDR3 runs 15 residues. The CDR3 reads CASSQSDSRNTEAFF. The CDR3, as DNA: TGTGCCAGCAGCCAGTCGGACAGCAGGAACACTGAAGCTTTCTTT.

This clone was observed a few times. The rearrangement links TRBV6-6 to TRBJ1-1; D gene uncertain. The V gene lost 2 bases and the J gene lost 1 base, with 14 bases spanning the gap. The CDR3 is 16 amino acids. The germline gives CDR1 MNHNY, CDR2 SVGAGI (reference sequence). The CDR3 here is CASSYAQATSNTEAFF. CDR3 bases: TGTGCCAGCAGTTACGCGCAGGCCACTTCGAACACTGAAGCTTTCTTT.

CDR3: CASSTGTVNQPQHF. The CDR3 DNA sequence: TGTGCCAGCAGTACAGGGACAGTCAATCAGCCCCAGCATTTT. V and J are TRBV27 and TRBJ1-5; the match to TRBD1 covers 7 bases. The CDR3 consists of 14 residues. Germline V CDR1 and CDR2: MNHEY, SMNVEV (reference sequence). V gave up 5 bases and J gave up 3 bases; unmatched junction bases: 4.

As DNA, the CDR3 is TGTGCCAGCAGTTCAGGACAGGGGCGATGGGGAAACACCATATATTTT. Amino acid sequence: CASSSGQGRWGNTIYF. V gene TRBV28 combines with J gene TRBJ1-3, with TRBD1 matching over 9 bases. Per the germline V gene, CDR1 is MDHEN and CDR2 is SYDVKM. With V trimmed by 4 bases and J by 4 bases, 8 bases remained unmatched. The CDR3 length is 16 residues.

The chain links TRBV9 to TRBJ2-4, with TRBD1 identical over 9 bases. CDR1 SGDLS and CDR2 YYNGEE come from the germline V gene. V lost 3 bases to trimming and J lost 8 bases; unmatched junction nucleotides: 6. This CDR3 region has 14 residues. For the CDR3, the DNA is TGTGCCAGCAGCGCACGACAGGGGGAGGACATTCAGTACTTC. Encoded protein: CASSARQGEDIQYF.

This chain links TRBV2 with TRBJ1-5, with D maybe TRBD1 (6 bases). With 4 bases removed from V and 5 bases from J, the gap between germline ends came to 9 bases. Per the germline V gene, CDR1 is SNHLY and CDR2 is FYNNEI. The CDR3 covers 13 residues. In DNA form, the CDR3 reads TGTGCCAGCAGTGCAGGGGAGTATCAGCCCCAGCATTTT. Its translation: CASSAGEYQPQHF.

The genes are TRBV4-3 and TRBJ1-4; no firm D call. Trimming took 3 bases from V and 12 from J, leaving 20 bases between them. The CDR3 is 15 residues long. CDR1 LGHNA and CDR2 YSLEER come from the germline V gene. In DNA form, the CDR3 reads TGCGCCAGCAGCCACTCCGCGTCCGGAGAAGGAGAACTGTTTTTT. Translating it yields CASSHSASGEGELFF.

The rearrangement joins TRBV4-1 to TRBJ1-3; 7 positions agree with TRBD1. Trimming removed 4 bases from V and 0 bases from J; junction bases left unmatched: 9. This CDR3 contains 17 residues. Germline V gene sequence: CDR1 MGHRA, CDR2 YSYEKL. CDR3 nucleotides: TGCGCCAGCAGCCCTGAGTCGACAGGGAACTCTGGAAACACCATATATTTT. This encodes CASSPESTGNSGNTIYF.

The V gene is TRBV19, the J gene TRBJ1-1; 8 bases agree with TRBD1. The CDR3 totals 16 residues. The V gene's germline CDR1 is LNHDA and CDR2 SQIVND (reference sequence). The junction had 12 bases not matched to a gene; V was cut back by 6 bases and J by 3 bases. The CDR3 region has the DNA TGTGCCAGTAGCCCGACAGGGGCTACCCATGACACTGAAGCTTTCTTT. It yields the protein CASSPTGATHDTEAFF.

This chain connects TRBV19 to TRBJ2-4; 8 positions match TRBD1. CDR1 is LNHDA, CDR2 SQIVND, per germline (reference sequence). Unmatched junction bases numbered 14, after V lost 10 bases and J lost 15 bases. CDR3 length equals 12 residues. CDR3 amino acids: CATTGAVPSWYF. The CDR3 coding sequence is TGTGCCACGACAGGGGCCGTACCTTCATGGTACTTC.

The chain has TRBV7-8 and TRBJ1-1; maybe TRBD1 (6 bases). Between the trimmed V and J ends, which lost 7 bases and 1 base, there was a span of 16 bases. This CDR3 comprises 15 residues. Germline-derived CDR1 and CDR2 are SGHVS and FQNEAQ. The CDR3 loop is CASTAPQGSNTEAFF. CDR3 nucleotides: TGTGCCAGCACCGCTCCCCAGGGGTCGAACACTGAAGCTTTCTTT.

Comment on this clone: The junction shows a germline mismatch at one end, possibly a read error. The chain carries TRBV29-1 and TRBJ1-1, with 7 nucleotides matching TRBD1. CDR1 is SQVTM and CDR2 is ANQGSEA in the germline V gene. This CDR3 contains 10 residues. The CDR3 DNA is TGCAGCGTGATGGGACAGACATTTTATTTT. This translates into CSVMGQTFYF.

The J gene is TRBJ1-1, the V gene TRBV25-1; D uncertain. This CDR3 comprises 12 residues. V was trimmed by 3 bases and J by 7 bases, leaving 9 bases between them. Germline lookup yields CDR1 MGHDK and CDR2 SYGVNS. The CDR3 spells CASSDPGNEAFF. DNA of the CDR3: TGTGCCAGCAGTGACCCCGGGAATGAAGCTTTCTTT. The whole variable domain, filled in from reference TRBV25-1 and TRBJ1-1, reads EADIYQTPRYLVIGTGKKITLECSQTMGHDKMYWYQQDPGMELHLIHYSYGVNSTEKGDLSSESTVSRIRTEHFPLTLESARPSHTSQYLCASSDPGNEAFFGQGTRLTVV.

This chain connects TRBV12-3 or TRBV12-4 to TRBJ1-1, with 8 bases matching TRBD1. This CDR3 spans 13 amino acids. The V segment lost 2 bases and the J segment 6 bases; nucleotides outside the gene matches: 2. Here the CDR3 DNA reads TGTGCCAGCAGTTTAAAACAGGGGGCTGAAGCTTTCTTT. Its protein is CASSLKQGAEAFF.

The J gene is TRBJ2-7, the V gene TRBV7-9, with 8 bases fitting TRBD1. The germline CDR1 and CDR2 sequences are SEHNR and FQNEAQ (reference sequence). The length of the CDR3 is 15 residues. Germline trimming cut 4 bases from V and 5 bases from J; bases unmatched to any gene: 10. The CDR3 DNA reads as TGTGCCAGCAGCTCCCCCGACAGGGGTTGGAACGAGCAGTACTTC. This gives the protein CASSSPDRGWNEQYF.

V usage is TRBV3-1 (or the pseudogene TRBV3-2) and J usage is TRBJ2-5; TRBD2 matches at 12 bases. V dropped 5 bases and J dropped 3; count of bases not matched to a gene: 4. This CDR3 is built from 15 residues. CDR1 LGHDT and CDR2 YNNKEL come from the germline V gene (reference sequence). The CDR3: CASSLGLAGKETQYF. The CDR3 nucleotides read TGTGCCAGCAGCTTAGGACTAGCGGGGAAAGAGACCCAGTACTTC.

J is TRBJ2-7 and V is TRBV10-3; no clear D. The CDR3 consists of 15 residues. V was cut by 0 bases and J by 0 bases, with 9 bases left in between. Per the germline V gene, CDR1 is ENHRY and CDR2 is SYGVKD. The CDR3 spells CAISESLGSSYEQYF. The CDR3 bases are TGTGCCATCAGTGAGTCTTTGGGCAGCTCCTACGAGCAGTACTTC.

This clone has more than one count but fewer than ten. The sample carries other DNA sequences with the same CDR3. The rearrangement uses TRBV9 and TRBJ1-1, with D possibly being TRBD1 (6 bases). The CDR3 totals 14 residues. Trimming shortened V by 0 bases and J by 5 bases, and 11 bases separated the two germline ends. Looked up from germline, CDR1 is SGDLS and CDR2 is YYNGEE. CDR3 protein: CASSVGQGRTEAFF. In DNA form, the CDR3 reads TGTGCCAGCAGCGTAGGTCAGGGGAGAACTGAAGCTTTCTTT. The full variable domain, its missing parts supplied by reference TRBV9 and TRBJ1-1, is DSGVTQTPKHLITATGQRVTLRCSPRSGDLSVYWYQQSLDQGLQFLIQYYNGEERAKGNILERFSAQQFPDLHSELNLSSLELGDSALYFCASSVGQGRTEAFFGQGTRLTVV.

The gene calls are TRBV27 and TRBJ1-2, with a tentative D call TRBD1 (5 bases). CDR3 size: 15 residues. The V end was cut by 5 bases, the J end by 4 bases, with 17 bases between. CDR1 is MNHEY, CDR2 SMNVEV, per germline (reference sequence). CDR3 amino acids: CASSPGAGRTYGYTF. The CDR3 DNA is TGTGCCAGCAGTCCCGGGGCAGGGAGGACCTATGGCTACACCTTC.

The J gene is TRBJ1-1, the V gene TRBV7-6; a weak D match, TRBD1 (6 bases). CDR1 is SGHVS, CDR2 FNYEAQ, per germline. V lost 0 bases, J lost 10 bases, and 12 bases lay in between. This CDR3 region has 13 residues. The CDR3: CASSLAGAGGAFF. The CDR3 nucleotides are TGTGCCAGCAGCTTAGCGGGGGCAGGTGGAGCTTTCTTT.

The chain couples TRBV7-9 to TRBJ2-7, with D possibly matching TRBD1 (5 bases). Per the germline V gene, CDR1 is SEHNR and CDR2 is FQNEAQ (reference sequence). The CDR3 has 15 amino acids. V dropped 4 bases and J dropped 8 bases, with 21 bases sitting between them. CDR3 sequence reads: CASSSTHPPGYQQYF. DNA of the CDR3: TGTGCCAGCAGCTCGACACATCCCCCAGGGTATCAGCAGTACTTC.

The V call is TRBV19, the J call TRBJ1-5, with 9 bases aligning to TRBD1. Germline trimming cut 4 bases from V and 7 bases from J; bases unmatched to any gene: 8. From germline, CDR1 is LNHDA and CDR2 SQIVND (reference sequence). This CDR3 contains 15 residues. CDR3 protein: CASSTNRQGGQPQHF. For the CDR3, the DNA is TGTGCCAGTAGTACCAACCGACAGGGGGGGCAGCCCCAGCATTTT.

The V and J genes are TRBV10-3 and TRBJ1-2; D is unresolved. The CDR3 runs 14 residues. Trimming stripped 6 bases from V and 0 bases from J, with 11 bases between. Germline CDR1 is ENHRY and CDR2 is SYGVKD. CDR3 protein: CAISSVIPNYGYTF. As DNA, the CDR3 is TGTGCCATCAGCTCAGTGATCCCTAACTATGGCTACACCTTC.

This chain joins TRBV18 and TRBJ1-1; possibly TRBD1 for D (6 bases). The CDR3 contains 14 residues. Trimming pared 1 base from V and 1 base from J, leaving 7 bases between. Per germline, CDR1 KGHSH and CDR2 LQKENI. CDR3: CASSPQGQNTEAFF. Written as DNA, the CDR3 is TGTGCCAGCTCACCACAGGGACAGAACACTGAAGCTTTCTTT.

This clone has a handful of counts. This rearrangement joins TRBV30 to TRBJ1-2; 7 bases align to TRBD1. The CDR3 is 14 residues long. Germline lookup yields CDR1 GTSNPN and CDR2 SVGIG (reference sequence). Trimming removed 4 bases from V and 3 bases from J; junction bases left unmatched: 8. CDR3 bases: TGTGCCTGGAATAAACAGGGGATCGACTATGGCTACACCTTC. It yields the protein CAWNKQGIDYGYTF.

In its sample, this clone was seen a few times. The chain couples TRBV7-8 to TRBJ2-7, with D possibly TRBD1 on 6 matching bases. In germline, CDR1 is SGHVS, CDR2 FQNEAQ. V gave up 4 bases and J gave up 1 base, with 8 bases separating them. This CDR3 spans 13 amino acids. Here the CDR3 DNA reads TGTGCCAGCAGCTACGACAGGTCCTACGAGCAGTACTTC. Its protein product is CASSYDRSYEQYF.

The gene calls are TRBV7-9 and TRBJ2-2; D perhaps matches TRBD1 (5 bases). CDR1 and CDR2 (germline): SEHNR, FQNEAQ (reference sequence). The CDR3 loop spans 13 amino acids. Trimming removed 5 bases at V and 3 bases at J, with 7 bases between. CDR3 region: CASSQGHTGELFF. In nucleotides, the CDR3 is TGTGCCAGCAGCCAGGGCCACACCGGGGAGCTGTTTTTT. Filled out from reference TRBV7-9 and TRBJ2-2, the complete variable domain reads DTGVSQNPRHKITKRGQNVTFRCDPISEHNRLYWYRQTLGQGPEFLTYFQNEAQLEKSRLLSDRFSAERPKGSFSTLEIQRTEQGDSAMYLCASSQGHTGELFFGEGSRLTVL.

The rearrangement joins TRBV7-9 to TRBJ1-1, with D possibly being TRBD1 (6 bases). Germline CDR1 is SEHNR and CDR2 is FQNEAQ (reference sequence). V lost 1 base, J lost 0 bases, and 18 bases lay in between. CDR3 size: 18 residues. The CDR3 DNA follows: TGTGCCAGCAGCTTAGTGTCGGGGGGGCGATTATTGAACACTGAAGCTTTCTTT. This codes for CASSLVSGGRLLNTEAFF.

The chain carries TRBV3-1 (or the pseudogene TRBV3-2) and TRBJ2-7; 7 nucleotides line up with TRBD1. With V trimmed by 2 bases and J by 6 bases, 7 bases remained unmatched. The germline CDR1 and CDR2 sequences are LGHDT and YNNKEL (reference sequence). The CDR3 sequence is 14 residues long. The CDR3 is CASSQFTGVGEQYF. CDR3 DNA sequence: TGTGCCAGCAGCCAATTTACAGGGGTGGGCGAGCAGTACTTC.

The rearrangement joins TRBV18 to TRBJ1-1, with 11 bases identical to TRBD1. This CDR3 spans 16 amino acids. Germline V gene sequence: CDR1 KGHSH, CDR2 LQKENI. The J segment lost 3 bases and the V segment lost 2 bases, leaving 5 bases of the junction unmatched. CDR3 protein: CASSPSDRGLDTEAFF. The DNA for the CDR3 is TGTGCCAGCTCACCATCGGACAGGGGGCTCGACACTGAAGCTTTCTTT.